The 8 T cell receptor beta chains presented below share a single source sample, sequenced in a study of blood T cells in healthy people across ages. Using a J-beta primer mix together with a sample-barcoded 5' primer, a second PCR was run for about 6 to 12 cycles. TCRdb recomputed calls from the 5' RACE reads with MiXCR, one row per CDR3 protein. This table holds about 830,000 distinct CDR3 sequences, roughly 60% found once. Material: blood. These receptor sequences come from a man under 40 in good health.

This sequence joins TRBV11-2 and TRBJ2-1, with D tentatively TRBD1 (8 bases). The length of the CDR3 is 18 residues. Germline CDR1 SGHAT, CDR2 FQNNGV. V gave up 5 bases and J gave up 0 bases, with 20 bases separating them. CDR3: CASSQEAGGGSSYNEQFF. Here the CDR3 DNA reads TGTGCCAGCAGCCAGGAAGCAGGGGGCGGGAGCTCCTACAATGAGCAGTTCTTC. Together with reference TRBV11-2 and TRBJ2-1, the CDR3 gives the full variable domain: EAGVAQSPRYKIIEKRQSVAFWCNPISGHATLYWYQQILGQGPKLLIQFQNNGVVDDSQLPKDRFSAERLKGVDSTLKIQPAKLEDSAVYLCASSQEAGGGSSYNEQFFGPGTRLTVL.

The chain carries TRBV28 and TRBJ2-1, with TRBD2 matching 10 bases. The CDR3 is 14 amino acids. CDR1 is MDHEN, CDR2 SYDVKM, per germline. The ends lost 10 bases at V and 8 bases at J; junction bases unmatched: 11. This CDR3 is CATSSGGANHEQFF. The CDR3 DNA reads as TGTGCCACCTCAAGCGGGGGGGCCAACCATGAGCAGTTCTTC.

The rearrangement joins TRBV19 to TRBJ2-3; a possible D gene is TRBD2 (5 bases). The CDR3 spans 15 residues. Germline V gives CDR1 LNHDA, CDR2 SQIVND (reference sequence). V lost 4 bases and J lost 3, with 14 bases in between. The CDR3 sequence: CASSKVMGATDTQYF. CDR3 DNA sequence: TGTGCCAGTAGTAAGGTCATGGGAGCAACAGATACGCAGTATTTT.

V gene TRBV9 combines with J gene TRBJ1-4, with 7 bases that match TRBD1. Germline V gene sequence: CDR1 SGDLS, CDR2 YYNGEE. The CDR3 sequence is 15 residues long. The trim removed 0 bases at V and 5 bases at J, leaving 4 bases unmatched. The CDR3 spells CASSVVGTANEKLFF. Written as DNA, the CDR3 is TGTGCCAGCAGCGTAGTTGGGACAGCGAATGAAAAACTGTTTTTT.

This chain joins TRBV21-1 and TRBJ2-1; TRBD1 is the table's D call and was not checked against the DNA. TRBV21-1 is designated a pseudogene. This CDR3 is 20 amino acids long. Here the CDR3 DNA reads TGTGCCAGCAGCAAAGCGCTTCCAGGGGGCGCCCCCTTCGCCTACAATGAGCAGTTCTTC. Its protein is CASSKALPGGAPFAYNEQFF.

The J gene is TRBJ1-2, the V gene TRBV6-5; D gene uncertain. Germline V CDR1 and CDR2: MNHEY, SVGAGI. Trimming shortened V by 7 bases and J by 0 bases, and 15 bases separated the two germline ends. The CDR3 length is 15 residues. The CDR3 DNA follows: TGTGCCAGCACCCGCCTTATTAGGGCTAACTATGGCTACACCTTC. It is translated as CASTRLIRANYGYTF.

V gene TRBV30 combines with J gene TRBJ2-7; D is possibly TRBD2 (5 bases). This CDR3 spans 13 amino acids. V lost 4 bases, J lost 0 bases, and 10 bases lay in between. Germline V gene sequence: CDR1 GTSNPN, CDR2 SVGIG (reference sequence). This chain's CDR3 is CAWMRDSSYEQYF. The CDR3 DNA is TGTGCCTGGATGAGGGATAGCTCCTACGAGCAGTACTTC.

V and J are TRBV7-2 and TRBJ1-4; possibly TRBD1 for D (6 bases). The V gene's germline CDR1 is SGHTA and CDR2 FQGNSA. V was cut by 2 bases and J by 6 bases, with 13 bases left in between. The CDR3 contains 15 residues. CDR3 sequence: CASSLSGGDYEKLFF. For the CDR3, the DNA is TGTGCCAGCAGCTTAAGTGGGGGCGACTATGAAAAACTGTTTTTT.